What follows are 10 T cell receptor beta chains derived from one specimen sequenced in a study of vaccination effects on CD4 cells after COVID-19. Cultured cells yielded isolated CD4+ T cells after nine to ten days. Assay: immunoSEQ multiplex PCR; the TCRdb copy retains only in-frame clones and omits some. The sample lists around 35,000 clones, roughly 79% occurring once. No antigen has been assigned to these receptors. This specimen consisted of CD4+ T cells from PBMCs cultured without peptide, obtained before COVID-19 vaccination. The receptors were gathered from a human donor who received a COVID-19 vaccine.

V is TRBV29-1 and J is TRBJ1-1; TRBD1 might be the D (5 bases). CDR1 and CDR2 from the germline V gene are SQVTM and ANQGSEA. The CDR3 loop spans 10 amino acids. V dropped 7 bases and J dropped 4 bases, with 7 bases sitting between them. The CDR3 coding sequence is TGCAGCGCCGGGACCACTGAAGCTTTCTTT. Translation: CSAGTTEAFF.

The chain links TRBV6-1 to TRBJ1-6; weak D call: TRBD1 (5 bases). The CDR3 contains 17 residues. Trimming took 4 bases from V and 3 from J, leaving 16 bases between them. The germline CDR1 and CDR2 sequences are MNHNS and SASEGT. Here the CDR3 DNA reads TGTGCCAGCAGTGTCGGCCTTGGGGCGAACTATAATTCACCCCTCCACTTT. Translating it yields CASSVGLGANYNSPLHF.

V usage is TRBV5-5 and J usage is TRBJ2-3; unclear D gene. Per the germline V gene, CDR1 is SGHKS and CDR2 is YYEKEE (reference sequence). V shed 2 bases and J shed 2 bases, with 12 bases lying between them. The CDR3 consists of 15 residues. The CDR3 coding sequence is TGTGCCAGCAGCTTTACGGTGGGCTACACAGATACGCAGTATTTT. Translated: CASSFTVGYTDTQYF.

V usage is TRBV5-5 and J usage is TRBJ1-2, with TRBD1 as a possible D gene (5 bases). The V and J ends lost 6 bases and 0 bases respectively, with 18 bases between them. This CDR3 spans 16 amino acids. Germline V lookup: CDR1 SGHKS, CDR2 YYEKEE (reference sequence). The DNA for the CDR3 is TGTGCCAGCACCCTCCTGGGAGGGGCGACTAACTATGGCTACACCTTC. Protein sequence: CASTLLGGATNYGYTF.

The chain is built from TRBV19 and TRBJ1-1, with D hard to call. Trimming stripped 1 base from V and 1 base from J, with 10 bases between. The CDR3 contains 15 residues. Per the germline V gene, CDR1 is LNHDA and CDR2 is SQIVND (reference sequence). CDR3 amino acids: CASSIVGRRNTEAFF. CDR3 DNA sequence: TGTGCCAGTAGTATAGTAGGCCGGAGGAACACTGAAGCTTTCTTT.

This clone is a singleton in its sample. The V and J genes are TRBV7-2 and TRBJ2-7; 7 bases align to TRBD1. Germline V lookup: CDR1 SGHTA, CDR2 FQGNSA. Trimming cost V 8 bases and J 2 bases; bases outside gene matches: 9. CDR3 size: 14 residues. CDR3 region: CASSSGQPTYEQYF. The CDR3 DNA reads TGTGCCAGCTCCTCGGGACAGCCTACCTACGAGCAGTACTTC. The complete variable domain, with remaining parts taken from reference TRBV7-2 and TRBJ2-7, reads GAGVSQSPSNKVTEKGKDVELRCDPISGHTALYWYRQSLGQGLEFLIYFQGNSAPDKSGLPSDRFSAERTGGSVSTLTIQRTQQEDSAVYLCASSSGQPTYEQYFGPGTRLTVT.

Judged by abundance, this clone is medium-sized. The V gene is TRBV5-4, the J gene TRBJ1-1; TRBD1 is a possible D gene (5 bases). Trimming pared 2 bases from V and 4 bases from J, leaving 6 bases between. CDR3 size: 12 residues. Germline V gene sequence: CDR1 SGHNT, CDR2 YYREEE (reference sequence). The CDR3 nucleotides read TGTGCCAGCAGCTTTGACAGCACTGAAGCTTTCTTT. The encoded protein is CASSFDSTEAFF.

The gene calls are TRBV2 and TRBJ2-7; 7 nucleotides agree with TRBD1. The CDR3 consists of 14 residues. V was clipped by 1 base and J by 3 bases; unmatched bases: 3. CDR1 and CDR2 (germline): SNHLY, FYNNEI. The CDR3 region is CASSEGAGGYEQYF. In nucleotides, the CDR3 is TGTGCCAGCAGTGAAGGGGCAGGGGGCTACGAGCAGTACTTC.

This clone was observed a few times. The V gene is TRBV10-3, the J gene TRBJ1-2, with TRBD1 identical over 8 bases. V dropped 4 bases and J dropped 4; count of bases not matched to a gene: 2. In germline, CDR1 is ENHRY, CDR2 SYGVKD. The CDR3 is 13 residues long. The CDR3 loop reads CAISGTGIYGYTF. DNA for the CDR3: TGTGCCATCAGTGGGACAGGGATCTATGGCTACACCTTC.

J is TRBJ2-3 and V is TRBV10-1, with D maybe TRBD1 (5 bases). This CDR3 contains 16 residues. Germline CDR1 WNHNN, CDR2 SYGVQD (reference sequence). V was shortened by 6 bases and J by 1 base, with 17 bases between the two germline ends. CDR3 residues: CASRGQGRAGTDTQYF. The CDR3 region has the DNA TGCGCCAGCAGGGGGCAAGGGCGCGCGGGCACAGATACGCAGTATTTT.